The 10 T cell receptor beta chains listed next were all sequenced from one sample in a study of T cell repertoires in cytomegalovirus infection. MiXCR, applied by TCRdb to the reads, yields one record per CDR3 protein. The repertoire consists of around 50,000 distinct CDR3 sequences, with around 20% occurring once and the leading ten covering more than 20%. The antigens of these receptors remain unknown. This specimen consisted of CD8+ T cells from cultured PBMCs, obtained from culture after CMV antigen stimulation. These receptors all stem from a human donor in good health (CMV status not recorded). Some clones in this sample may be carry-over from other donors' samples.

In DNA form, the CDR3 reads TGTGCCAGCGACCACGCCAGCGGGGACACAGATACGCAGTATTTT. It specifies CASDHASGDTDTQYF. The chain uses TRBV6-2 or TRBV6-3 and TRBJ2-3; 7 nucleotides match TRBD2. The J segment lost 2 bases and the V segment lost 8 bases, leaving 10 bases of the junction unmatched. CDR1 and CDR2 from the germline V gene are MNHEY and SVGEGT. The CDR3 consists of 15 residues.

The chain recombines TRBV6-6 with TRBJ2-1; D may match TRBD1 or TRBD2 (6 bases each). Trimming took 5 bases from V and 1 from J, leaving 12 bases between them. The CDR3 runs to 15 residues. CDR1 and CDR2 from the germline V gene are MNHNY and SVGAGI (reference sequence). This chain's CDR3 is CASSPKGGSYNEQFF. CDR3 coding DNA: TGTGCCAGCAGTCCGAAAGGGGGGTCCTACAATGAGCAGTTCTTC.

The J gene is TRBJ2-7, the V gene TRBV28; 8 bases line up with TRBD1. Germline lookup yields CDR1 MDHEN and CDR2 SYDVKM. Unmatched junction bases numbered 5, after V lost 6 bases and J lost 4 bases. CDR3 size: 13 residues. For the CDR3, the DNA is TGTGCCAGCAGCAATGGACAGGGATACGAGCAGTACTTC. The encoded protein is CASSNGQGYEQYF.

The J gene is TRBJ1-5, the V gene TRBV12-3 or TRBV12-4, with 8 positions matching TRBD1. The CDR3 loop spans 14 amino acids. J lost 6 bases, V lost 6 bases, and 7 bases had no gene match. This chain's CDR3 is CASRAGGLGQPQHF. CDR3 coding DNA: TGTGCCAGCAGGGCAGGGGGCCTCGGTCAGCCCCAGCATTTT.

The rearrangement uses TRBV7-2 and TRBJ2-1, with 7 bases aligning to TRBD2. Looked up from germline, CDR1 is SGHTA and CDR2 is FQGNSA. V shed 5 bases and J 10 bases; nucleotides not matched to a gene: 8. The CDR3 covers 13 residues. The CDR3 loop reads CASSNRTRREQFF. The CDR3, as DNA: TGTGCCAGCAGCAATCGGACTAGGCGGGAGCAGTTCTTC.

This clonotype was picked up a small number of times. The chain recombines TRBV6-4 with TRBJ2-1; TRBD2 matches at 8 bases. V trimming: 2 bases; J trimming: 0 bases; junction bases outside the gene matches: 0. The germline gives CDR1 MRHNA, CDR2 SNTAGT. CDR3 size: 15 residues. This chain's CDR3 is CASSDTSGSYNEQFF. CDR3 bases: TGTGCCAGCAGTGACACTAGCGGCTCCTACAATGAGCAGTTCTTC.

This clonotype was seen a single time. CDR3 sequence: CATSTIDRATEAFF. In DNA form, the CDR3 reads TGTGCCACCAGCACAATCGACAGGGCCACTGAAGCTTTCTTT. The chain joins TRBV15 to TRBJ1-1; TRBD1 aligns across 7 bases. CDR1 and CDR2 (germline): LNHNV, YYDKDF (reference sequence). The CDR3 covers 14 residues. Unmatched junction bases numbered 6, after V lost 4 bases and J lost 4 bases.

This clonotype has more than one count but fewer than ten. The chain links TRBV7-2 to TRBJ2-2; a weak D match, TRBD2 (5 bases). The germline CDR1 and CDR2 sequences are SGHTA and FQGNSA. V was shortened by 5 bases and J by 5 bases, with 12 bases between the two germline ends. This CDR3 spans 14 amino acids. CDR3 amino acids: CASSPLEVTGELFF. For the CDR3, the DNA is TGTGCCAGCAGCCCCCTGGAGGTGACCGGGGAGCTGTTTTTT.

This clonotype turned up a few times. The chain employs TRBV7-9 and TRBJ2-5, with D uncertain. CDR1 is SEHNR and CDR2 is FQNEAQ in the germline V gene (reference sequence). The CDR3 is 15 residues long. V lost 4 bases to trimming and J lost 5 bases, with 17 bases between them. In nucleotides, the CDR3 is TGTGCCAGCAGCTCTCCGTCCCCTAAAGCGGAGACCCAGTACTTC. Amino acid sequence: CASSSPSPKAETQYF.

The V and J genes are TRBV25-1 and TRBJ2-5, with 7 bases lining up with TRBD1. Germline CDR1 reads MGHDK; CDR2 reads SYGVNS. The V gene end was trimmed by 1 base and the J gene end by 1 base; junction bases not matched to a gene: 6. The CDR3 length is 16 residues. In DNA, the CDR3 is TGTGCCAGCAGTGAATGGGGGACAGATTCCCAAGAGACCCAGTACTTC. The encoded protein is CASSEWGTDSQETQYF. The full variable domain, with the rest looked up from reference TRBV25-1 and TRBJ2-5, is EADIYQTPRYLVIGTGKKITLECSQTMGHDKMYWYQQDPGMELHLIHYSYGVNSTEKGDLSSESTVSRIRTEHFPLTLESARPSHTSQYLCASSEWGTDSQETQYFGPGTRLLVL.